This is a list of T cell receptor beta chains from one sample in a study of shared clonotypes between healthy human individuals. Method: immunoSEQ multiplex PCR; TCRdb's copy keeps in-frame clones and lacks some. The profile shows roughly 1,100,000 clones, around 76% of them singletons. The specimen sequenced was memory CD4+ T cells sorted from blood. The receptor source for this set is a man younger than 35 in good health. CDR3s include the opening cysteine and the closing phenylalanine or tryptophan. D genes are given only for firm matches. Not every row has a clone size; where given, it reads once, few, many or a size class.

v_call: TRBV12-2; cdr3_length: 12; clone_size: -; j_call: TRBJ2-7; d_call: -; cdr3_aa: CASSPGTYEQYF; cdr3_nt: TGTGCAAGTAGTCCGGGTACCTACGAGCAGTACTTC
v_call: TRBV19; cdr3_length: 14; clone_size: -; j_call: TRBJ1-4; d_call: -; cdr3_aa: CASSLTPGGEKLFF; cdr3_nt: TGTGCCAGTAGTCTGACTCCAGGAGGTGAAAAACTGTTTTTT
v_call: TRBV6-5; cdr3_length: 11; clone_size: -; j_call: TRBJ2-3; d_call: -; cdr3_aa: CASSQGGRQYF; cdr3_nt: TGTGCCAGCAGCCAGGGTGGGAGGCAGTATTTT
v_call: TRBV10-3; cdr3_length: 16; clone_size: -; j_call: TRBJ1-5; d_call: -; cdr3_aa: CAISDEWAGGNQPQHF; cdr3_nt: TGTGCCATCAGTGATGAGTGGGCAGGGGGCAATCAGCCCCAGCATTTT
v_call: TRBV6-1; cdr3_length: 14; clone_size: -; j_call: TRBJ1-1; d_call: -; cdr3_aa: CASSASFMNTEAFF; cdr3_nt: TGTGCCAGCAGTGCCTCGTTTATGAACACTGAAGCTTTCTTT
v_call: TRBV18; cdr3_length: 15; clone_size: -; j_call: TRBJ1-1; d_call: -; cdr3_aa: CASSPPGGAGTEAFF; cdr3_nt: TGTGCCAGCTCACCCCCGGGGGGGGCGGGAACTGAAGCTTTCTTT
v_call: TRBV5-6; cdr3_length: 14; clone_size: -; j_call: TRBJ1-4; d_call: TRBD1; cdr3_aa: CASSGGTGDEKLFF; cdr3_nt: TGTGCCAGCAGCGGAGGGACAGGAGATGAAAAACTGTTTTTT
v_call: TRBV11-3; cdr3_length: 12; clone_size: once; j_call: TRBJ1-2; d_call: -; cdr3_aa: CASSYSGYGYTF; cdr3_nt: TGTGCCAGCAGCTACAGTGGGTATGGCTACACCTTC
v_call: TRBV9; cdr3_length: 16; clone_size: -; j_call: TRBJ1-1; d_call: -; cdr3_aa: CASSAHLQETGGEAFF; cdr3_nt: TGTGCCAGCAGCGCCCACTTACAGGAGACGGGTGGTGAAGCTTTCTTT
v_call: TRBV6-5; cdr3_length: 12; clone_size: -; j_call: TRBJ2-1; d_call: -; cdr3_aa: CASSYVGNEQFF; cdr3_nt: TGTGCCAGCAGTTACGTTGGCAATGAGCAGTTCTTC
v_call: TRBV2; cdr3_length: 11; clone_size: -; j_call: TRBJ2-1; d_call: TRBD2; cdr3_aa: CASTRGGEQFF; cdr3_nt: TGTGCCAGCACGAGGGGAGGGGAGCAGTTCTTC
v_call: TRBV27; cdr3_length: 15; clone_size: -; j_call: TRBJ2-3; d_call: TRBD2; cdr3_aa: CASSLRGRATDTQYF; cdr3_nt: TGTGCCAGCAGTTTACGCGGGAGGGCCACAGATACGCAGTATTTT
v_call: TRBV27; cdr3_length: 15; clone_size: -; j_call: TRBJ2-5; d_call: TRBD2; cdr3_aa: CASSDLAGAWETQYF; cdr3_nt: TGTGCCAGCAGTGATCTAGCGGGGGCGTGGGAGACCCAGTACTTC
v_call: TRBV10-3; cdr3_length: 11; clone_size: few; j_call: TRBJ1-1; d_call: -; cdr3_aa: CAISGVTEAFF; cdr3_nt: TGTGCCATCAGTGGGGTCACTGAAGCTTTCTTT
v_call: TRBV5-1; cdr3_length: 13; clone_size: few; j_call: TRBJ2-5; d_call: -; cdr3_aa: CASSLEGSLGLYF; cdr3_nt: TGCGCCAGCAGCTTGGAGGGCAGCCTGGGGTTGTACTTC
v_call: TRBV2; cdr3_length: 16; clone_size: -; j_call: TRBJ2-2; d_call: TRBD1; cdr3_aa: CASSPRTGRNTGELFF; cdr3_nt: TGTGCCAGCAGTCCACGGACAGGGCGAAACACCGGGGAGCTGTTTTTT
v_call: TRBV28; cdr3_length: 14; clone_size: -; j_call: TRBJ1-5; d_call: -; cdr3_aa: CASSPRRGDQPQHF; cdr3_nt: TGTGCCAGCAGTCCTCGGCGGGGGGATCAGCCCCAGCATTTT
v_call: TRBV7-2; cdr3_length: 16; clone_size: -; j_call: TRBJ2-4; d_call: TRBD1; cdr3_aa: CASSRTGTEKGNIQYF; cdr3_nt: TGTGCCAGCAGCCGCACCGGGACAGAGAAGGGAAACATTCAGTACTTC
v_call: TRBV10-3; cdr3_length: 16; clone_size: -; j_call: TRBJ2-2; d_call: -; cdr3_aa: CAIGDTNTGDTGELFF; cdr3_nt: TGTGCCATCGGAGACACCAACACCGGGGACACCGGGGAGCTGTTTTTT
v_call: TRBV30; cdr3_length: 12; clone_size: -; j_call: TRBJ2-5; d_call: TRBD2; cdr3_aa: CAWMAGGETQYF; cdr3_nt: TGTGCCTGGATGGCGGGGGGCGAGACCCAGTACTTC
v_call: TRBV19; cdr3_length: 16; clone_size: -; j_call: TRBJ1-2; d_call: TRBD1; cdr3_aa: CASSPWTGRGNYGYTF; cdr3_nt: TGTGCCAGTAGTCCCTGGACAGGGAGAGGGAACTATGGCTACACCTTC
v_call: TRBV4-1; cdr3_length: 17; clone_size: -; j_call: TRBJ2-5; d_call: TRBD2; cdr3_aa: CASSQEASGLYQETQYF; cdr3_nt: TGCGCCAGCAGCCAAGAGGCTAGCGGGTTGTACCAAGAGACCCAGTACTTC
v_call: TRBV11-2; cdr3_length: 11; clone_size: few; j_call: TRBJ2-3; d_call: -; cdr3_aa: CASAGNSLGYF; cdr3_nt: TGTGCCAGCGCGGGGAACTCCTTAGGGTATTTT
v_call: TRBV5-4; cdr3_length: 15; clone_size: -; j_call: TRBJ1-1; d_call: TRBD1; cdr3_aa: CASSFLDRLNTEAFF; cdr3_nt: TGTGCCAGCAGCTTCTTGGACAGGTTGAACACTGAAGCTTTCTTT
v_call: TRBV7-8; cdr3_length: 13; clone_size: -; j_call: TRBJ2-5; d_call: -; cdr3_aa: CASSTRVPETQYF; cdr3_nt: TGTGCCAGCAGCACCAGGGTCCCAGAGACCCAGTACTTC
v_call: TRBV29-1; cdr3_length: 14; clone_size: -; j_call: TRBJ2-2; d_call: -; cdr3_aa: CSVEKGANTGELFF; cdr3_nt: TGCAGCGTTGAAAAGGGAGCGAACACCGGGGAGCTGTTTTTT
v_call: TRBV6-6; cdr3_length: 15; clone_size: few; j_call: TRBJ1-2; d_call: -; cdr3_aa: CASSPRRTDDYGYTF; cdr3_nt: TGTGCCAGCAGTCCCCGTAGGACGGACGACTATGGCTACACCTTC
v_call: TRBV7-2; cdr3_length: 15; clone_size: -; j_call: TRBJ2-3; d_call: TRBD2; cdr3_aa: CASSLTSGGADTQYF; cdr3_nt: TGTGCCAGCAGCTTAACTAGCGGGGGGGCAGATACGCAGTATTTT
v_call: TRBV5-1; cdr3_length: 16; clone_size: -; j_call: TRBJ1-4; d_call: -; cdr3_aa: CASSRDGPSTNEKLFF; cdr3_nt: TGCGCCAGCAGCCGGGACGGGCCCTCAACTAATGAAAAACTGTTTTTT
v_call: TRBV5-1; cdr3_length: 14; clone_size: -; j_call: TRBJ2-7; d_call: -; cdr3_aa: CASSLVGGAYEQYF; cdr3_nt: TGCGCCAGCAGCTTGGTAGGGGGGGCCTACGAGCAGTACTTC
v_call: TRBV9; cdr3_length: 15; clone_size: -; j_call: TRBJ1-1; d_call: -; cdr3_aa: CASSKGGGTNTEAFF; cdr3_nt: TGTGCCAGCAGCAAAGGCGGGGGTACGAACACTGAAGCTTTCTTT
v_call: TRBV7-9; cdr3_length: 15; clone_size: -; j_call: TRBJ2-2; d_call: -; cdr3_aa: CASRPTLGGTGELFF; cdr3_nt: TGTGCCAGCAGACCCACACTAGGTGGCACCGGGGAGCTGTTTTTT
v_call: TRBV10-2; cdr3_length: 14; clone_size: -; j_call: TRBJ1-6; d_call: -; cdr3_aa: CASTLRQINSPLHF; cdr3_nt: TGCGCCAGCACCCTTAGACAGATTAATTCACCCCTCCACTTT
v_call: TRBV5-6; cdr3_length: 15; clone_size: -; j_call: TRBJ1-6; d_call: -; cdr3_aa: CASRPRGVNNSPLHF; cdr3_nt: TGTGCCAGCAGGCCAAGGGGCGTGAATAATTCACCCCTCCACTTT
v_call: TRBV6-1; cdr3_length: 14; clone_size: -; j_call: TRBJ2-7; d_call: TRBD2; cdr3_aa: CASGSGGSSYEQYF; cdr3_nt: TGTGCCAGCGGTAGCGGGGGGAGCTCCTACGAGCAGTACTTC
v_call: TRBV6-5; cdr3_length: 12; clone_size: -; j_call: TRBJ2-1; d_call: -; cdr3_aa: CASRSQGLEQFF; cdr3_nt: TGTGCCAGCAGGTCTCAGGGTCTTGAGCAGTTCTTC
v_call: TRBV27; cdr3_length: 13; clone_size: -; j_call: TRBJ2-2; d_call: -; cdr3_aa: CASSLPLSGELFF; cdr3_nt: TGTGCCAGCAGTTTGCCGTTAAGCGGGGAGCTGTTTTTT
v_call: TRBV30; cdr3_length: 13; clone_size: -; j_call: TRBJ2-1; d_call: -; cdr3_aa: CAWSPAGHNEQFF; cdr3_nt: TGTGCCTGGAGTCCGGCCGGTCACAATGAGCAGTTCTTC
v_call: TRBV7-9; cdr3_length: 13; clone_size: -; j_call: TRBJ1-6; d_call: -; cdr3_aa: CASRYGVGTPLHF; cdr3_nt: TGTGCCAGCAGGTATGGGGTCGGAACACCCCTCCACTTT
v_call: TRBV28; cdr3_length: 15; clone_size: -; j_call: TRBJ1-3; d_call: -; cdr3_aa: CASSPQGRAGNTIYF; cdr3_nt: TGTGCCAGCAGTCCACAAGGGCGGGCTGGAAACACCATATATTTT
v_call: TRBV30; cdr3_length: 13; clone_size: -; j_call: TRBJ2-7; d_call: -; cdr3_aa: CAWTYALRDEQYF; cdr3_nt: TGTGCCTGGACCTATGCCCTGCGGGACGAGCAGTACTTC
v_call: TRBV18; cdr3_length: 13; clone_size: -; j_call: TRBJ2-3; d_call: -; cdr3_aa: CASSPRGTDTQYF; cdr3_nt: TGTGCCAGCTCACCGAGGGGCACAGATACGCAGTATTTT
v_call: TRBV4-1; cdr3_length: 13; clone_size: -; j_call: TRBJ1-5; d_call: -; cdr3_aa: CASSQESHQPQHF; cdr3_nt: TGCGCCAGCAGCCAAGAATCCCATCAGCCCCAGCATTTT
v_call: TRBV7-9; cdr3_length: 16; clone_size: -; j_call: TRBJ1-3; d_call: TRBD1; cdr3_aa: CASSLVTGKTGNTIYF; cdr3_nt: TGTGCCAGCAGCTTAGTGACAGGGAAAACGGGAAACACCATATATTTT
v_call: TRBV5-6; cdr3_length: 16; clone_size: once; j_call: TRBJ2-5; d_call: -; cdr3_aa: CASSLGALQTQETQYF; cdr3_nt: TGTGCCAGCAGCTTGGGGGCTCTTCAAACCCAAGAGACCCAGTACTTC
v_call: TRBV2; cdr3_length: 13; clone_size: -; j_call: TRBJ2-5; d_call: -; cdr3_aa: CASGMGLQETQYF; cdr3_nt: TGTGCCAGCGGAATGGGGCTCCAAGAGACCCAGTACTTC
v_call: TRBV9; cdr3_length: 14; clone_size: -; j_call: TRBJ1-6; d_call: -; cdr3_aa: CASSVRQDNSPLHF; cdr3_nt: TGTGCCAGCAGCGTCCGACAGGATAATTCACCCCTCCACTTT
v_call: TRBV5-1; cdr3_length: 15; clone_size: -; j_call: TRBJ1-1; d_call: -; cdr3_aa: CASSGSRGANTEAFF; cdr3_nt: TGCGCCAGCAGCGGGTCCAGGGGTGCGAACACTGAAGCTTTCTTT
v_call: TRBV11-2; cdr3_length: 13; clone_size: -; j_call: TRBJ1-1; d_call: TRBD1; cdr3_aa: CASLGQADTEAFF; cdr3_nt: TGTGCCAGCCTTGGACAGGCCGACACTGAAGCTTTCTTT
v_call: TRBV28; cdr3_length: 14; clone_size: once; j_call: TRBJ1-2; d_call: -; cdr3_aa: CASSLKVNVGGYTF; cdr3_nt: TGTGCCAGCAGTTTAAAGGTCAATGTGGGCGGCTACACCTTC
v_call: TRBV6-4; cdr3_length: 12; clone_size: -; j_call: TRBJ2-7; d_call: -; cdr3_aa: CASSGTRYEQYF; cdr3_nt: TGTGCCAGCAGTGGGACAAGGTACGAGCAGTACTTC
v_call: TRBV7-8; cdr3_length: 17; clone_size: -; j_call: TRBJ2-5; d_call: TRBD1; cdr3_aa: CASSPRTGGFFGSAQYF; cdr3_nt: TGTGCCAGCAGCCCGAGGACAGGGGGGTTTTTCGGATCGGCCCAGTACTTC
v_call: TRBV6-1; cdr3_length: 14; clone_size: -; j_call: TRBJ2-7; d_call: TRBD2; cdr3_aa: CASSRGTSAYEQYF; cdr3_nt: TGTGCCAGCAGTCGCGGGACTAGCGCCTACGAGCAGTACTTC
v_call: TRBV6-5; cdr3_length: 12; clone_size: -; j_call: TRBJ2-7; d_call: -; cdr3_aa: CASSSGVHEQYF; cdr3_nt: TGTGCCAGCAGTTCCGGGGTCCACGAGCAGTACTTC